The clone carrying this TCR beta chain was seen ten or more times. The sample originates from a study of Graves' ophthalmopathy and Graves' hyperthyroidism. TCR beta CDR3 amplification used RNA transcripts. The workflow started with a first-round RT-PCR run with HTBI primers and then moved on to a second-round multiplex PCR. TCRdb passed the multiplex PCR reads through MiXCR, listing each CDR3 protein once. Here the sample spans some 200,000 distinct CDR3 sequences, roughly 27% being singletons. The germline V gene encodes CDR1 MNHEY and CDR2 SVGEGT. V gave up 4 bases and J gave up 2 bases, with 8 bases separating them. The CDR3 sequence is 13 residues long.

This receptor was obtained from a man between 50 and 59 years old with Graves' ophthalmopathy. Sequencing was done on a sample of peripheral blood. The chain couples TRBV6-2 or TRBV6-3 to TRBJ2-5; D remains unclear. The CDR3 coding sequence is TGTGCCAGCAGTTCGTGGCCTCAAGAGACCCAGTACTTC. Translated: CASSSWPQETQYF.